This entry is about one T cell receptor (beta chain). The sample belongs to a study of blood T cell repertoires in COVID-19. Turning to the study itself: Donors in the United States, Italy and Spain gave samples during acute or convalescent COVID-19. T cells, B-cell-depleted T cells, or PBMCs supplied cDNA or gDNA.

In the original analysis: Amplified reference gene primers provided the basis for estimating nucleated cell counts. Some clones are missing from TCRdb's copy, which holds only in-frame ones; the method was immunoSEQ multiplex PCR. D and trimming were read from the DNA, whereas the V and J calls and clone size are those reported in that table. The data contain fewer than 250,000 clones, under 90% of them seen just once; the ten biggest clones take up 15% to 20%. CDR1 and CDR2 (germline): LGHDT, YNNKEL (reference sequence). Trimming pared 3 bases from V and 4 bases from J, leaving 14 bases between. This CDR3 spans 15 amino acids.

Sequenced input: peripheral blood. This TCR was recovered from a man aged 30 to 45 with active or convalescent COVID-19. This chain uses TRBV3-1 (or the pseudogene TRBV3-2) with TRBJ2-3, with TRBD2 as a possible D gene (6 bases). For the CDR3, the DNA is TGTGCCAGCAGCCATGGCGGGAACGCGGCAGATACGCAGTATTTT. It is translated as CASSHGGNAADTQYF.